This is a list of T cell receptor beta chains from one sample in a study of response to subunit inactivated influenza vaccine. TCRdb reprocessed the RT-PCR reads via MiXCR and lists one record per CDR3 protein. The sample lists just under 550,000 distinct CDR3 sequences, roughly 23% seen once, with approximately 2.9% in the top ten. These data were also filed under a second study, of T cells expressing NK-cell markers.

Sequenced here: CD4+ T cells sorted from PBMCs, sampled roughly 12 days after vaccination. The receptors shown here come from a man between 50 and 59 years old who received an inactivated influenza vaccine. Both conserved end residues are part of each CDR3. The D gene is left open where the match is weak. A clone size is listed for some rows: how often the clone was seen (once, few, many), or a class if it is expanded.

CDR3 DNA | CDR3 protein | J gene | clone size | V gene | D gene
TGTGCCAGCACTCGGCTGAGGGGGGGCGGGGATACGCAGTATTTT | CASTRLRGGGDTQYF | TRBJ2-3 | - | TRBV7-9 | -
TGTGCCACCAGCAGAGATCCTGGAAGGCAAGAGACCCAGTACTTC | CATSRDPGRQETQYF | TRBJ2-5 | few | TRBV15 | -
TGTGCCAGCACCCTCTTGTCTGGGAGCGGGCGCCTCCACACAGATACGCAGTATTTT | CASTLLSGSGRLHTDTQYF | TRBJ2-3 | - | TRBV11-2 | -
TGTGCCAGCAGCCACACCGAAAACACAGGAAATTCACCCCTCCACTTT | CASSHTENTGNSPLHF | TRBJ1-6 | few | TRBV4-2 | -
TGTGCCAGCAGCTTAGAAGCCCGAATCTATAATTCACCCCTCCACTTT | CASSLEARIYNSPLHF | TRBJ1-6 | few | TRBV7-2 | -
TGTGCCAGCAGCTTACAGGGGAGTGGGAATTCACCCCTCCACTTT | CASSLQGSGNSPLHF | TRBJ1-6 | - | TRBV2 | TRBD1
TGTGCCAGCAGCTTAAGTACTAGCGGCTACTACAATGAGCAGTTCTTC | CASSLSTSGYYNEQFF | TRBJ2-1 | - | TRBV7-3 | TRBD2
TGTGCCAGCAGTTACTCGAGGGACAGACTAGGATCGCGTGGGGCCAACGTCCTGACTTTC | CASSYSRDRLGSRGANVLTF | TRBJ2-6 | few | TRBV6-2/TRBV6-3 | -
TGTGCCACCAGCAGATCCCGGGACAGGGACACCGGGGAGCTGTTTTTT | CATSRSRDRDTGELFF | TRBJ2-2 | - | TRBV15 | TRBD1
TGTGCCAGCAGCCCAGGCAGAAGGCTGGGAGATACGCAGTATTTT | CASSPGRRLGDTQYF | TRBJ2-3 | few | TRBV12-3/TRBV12-4 | -
TGTGCCAGCAGCTTAGGGTCTTTGCGAATAGCTACCACCTACGAGCAGTACTTC | CASSLGSLRIATTYEQYF | TRBJ2-7 | - | TRBV7-8 | -
TGCAGTGCTAGAGATAGGCCCCTAGCGGGGGCTTACAATGAGCAGTTCTTC | CSARDRPLAGAYNEQFF | TRBJ2-1 | - | TRBV20-1 | TRBD2
TGTGCCAGCAGCGACGGGACAGGGACCTACAATGAGCAGTTCTTC | CASSDGTGTYNEQFF | TRBJ2-1 | few | TRBV7-2 | TRBD1
TGTGCCAGCAGTTACATGTCTAGCGGGACTAGCACAGATACGCAGTATTTT | CASSYMSSGTSTDTQYF | TRBJ2-3 | - | TRBV6-2/TRBV6-3 | TRBD2
TGTGCCAGCAGTTGGGTGGGGCAACAGGGGGGCTCCTACAATGAGCAGTTCTTC | CASSWVGQQGGSYNEQFF | TRBJ2-1 | - | TRBV12-3/TRBV12-4 | TRBD1
TGTGCCAGCAGTTTGAGGGGAACGAACACTGAAGCTTTCTTT | CASSLRGTNTEAFF | TRBJ1-1 | many | TRBV12-3/TRBV12-4 | -
TGTGCCAGCAGCCCAGGGACTAGCGGGAGTTCTGGTGAGCAGTTCTTC | CASSPGTSGSSGEQFF | TRBJ2-1 | few | TRBV11-2 | TRBD2
TGCGCCAGCACCCTTCTGCCCCGTCCCGCTATGAACACTGAAGCTTTCTTT | CASTLLPRPAMNTEAFF | TRBJ1-1 | - | TRBV5-1 | -
TGTGCCAGCAGTAATCCAGGACTAGCGGGAAACACCGGGGAGCTGTTTTTT | CASSNPGLAGNTGELFF | TRBJ2-2 | few | TRBV3-1 | TRBD2
TGTGCCAGCAGAGACGACAGCCCCTATGGCTACACCTTC | CASRDDSPYGYTF | TRBJ1-2 | - | TRBV2 | -
TGTGCCATCCGGGCGGGAGGGACGAGCTCCTACGAGCAGTACTTC | CAIRAGGTSSYEQYF | TRBJ2-7 | - | TRBV10-3 | TRBD2
TGTGCCAGCAGTTTTTGGGGACTAACCCCGAGCTCCTACAATGAGCAGTTCTTC | CASSFWGLTPSSYNEQFF | TRBJ2-1 | many | TRBV28 | TRBD2